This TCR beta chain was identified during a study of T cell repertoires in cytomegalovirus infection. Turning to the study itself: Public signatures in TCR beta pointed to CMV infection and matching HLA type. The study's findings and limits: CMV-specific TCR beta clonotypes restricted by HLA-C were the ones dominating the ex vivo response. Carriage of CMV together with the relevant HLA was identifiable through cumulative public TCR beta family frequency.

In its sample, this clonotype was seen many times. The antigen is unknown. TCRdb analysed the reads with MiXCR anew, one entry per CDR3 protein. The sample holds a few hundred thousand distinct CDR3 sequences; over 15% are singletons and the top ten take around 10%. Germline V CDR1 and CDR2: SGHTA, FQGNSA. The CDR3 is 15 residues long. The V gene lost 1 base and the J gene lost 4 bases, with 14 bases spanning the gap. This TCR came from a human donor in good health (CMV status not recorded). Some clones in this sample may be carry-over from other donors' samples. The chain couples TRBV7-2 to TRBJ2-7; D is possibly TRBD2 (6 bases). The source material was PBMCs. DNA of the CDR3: TGTGCCAGCAGCTTAGGTTACGGGAGTGGATACGAGCAGTACTTC. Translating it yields CASSLGYGSGYEQYF. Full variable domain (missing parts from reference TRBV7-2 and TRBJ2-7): GAGVSQSPSNKVTEKGKDVELRCDPISGHTALYWYRQSLGQGLEFLIYFQGNSAPDKSGLPSDRFSAERTGGSVSTLTIQRTQQEDSAVYLCASSLGYGSGYEQYFGPGTRLTVT.